This TCR beta chain was identified during a study of cytomegalovirus exposure and HLA in healthy donors. Study results and caveats: It was confirmed in vitro that a few of the CMV-associated chains were specific for CMV antigens.

The donors were members of the validation cohort comprising approximately 120 subjects, separate from the roughly 700-subject first cohort. About this clone: Its antigen is not known.

Method: immunoSEQ multiplex PCR; TCRdb's copy keeps in-frame clones and lacks some. Of about 280,000 clones in the sample, 85% to 90% were seen once. The TCR was taken from a woman aged 18-29 years in good health and CMV-seronegative. Sequenced input: PBMCs.

In DNA form, the CDR3 reads TGTGCCAGCAGCAGACGACAGGGAGAGGGTGGCCAGCCCCAGCATTTT. Translation: CASSRRQGEGGQPQHF. The V and J genes are TRBV11-1 and TRBJ1-5; 7 nucleotides align to TRBD1. J gave up 7 bases and V 5 bases, and 14 bases lay outside the gene matches. The CDR3 totals 16 residues. Germline CDR1 reads SGHAT; CDR2 reads FQDESV (reference sequence).